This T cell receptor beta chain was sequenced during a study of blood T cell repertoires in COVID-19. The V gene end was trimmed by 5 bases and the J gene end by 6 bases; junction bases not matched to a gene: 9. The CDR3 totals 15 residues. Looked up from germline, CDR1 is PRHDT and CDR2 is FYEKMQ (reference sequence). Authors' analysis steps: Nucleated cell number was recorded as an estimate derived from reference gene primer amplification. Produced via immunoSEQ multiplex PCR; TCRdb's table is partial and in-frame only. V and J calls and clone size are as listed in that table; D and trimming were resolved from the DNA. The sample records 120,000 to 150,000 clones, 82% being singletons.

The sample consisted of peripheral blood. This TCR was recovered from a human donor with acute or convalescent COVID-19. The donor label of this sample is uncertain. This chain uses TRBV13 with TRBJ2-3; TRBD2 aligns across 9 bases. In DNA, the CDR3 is TGTGCCAGCAGCCATCCGGGACTAGCAAGCGATACGCAGTATTTT. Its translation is CASSHPGLASDTQYF.